This T cell receptor (beta chain) stems from a study of blood T cell repertoires in COVID-19. Study background: Both acute and convalescent COVID-19 samples were obtained from the United States, Italy and Spain.

Seattle cases were enrolled at active infection and followed longitudinally. Germline values: CDR1 MNHEY, CDR2 SMNVEV (reference sequence). J gave up 4 bases and V 5 bases, and 11 bases lay outside the gene matches. The CDR3 runs to 16 residues. The table came from immunoSEQ multiplex PCR; TCRdb's copy has only in-frame clones and leaves some out. Among hundreds of thousands of clones listed, 83% were seen once. The receptor was derived from a woman aged 30 to 39 with COVID-19, enrolled during active disease. The chain joins TRBV27 to TRBJ2-3; 8 positions match TRBD2. The sequenced sample consisted of peripheral blood. CDR3 DNA sequence: TGTGCCAGCAGTCCGATAGCGGGACTGGGGGCAGATACGCAGTATTTT. Residues: CASSPIAGLGADTQYF.